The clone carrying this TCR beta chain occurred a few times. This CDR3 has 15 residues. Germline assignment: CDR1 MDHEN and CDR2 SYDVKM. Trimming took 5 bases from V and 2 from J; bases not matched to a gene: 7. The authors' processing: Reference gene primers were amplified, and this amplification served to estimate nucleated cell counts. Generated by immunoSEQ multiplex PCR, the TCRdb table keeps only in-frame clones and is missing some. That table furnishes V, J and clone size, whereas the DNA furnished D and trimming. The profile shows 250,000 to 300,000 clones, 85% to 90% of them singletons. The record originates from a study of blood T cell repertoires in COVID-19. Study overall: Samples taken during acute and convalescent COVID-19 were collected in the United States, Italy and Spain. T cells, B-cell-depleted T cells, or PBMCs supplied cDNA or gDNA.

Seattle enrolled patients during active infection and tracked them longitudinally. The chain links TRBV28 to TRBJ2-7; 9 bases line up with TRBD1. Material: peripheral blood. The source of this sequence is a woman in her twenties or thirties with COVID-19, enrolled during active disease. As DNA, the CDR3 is TGTGCCAGCAGTGGTCCGGGACAGGGTCCCTACGAGCAGTACTTC. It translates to CASSGPGQGPYEQYF. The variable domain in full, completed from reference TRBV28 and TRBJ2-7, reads DVKVTQSSRYLVKRTGEKVFLECVQDMDHENMFWYRQDPGLGLRLIYFSYDVKMKEKGDIPEGYSVSREKKERFSLILESASTNQTSMYLCASSGPGQGPYEQYFGPGTRLTVT.